This TCR beta chain appears in the sequencing data of a study of multiple sclerosis patients with progressive multifocal leukoencephalopathy. Study-level results: Most PML patients had lower entropy, suggesting less diverse TRB repertoires.

For this clone: Its target is not known.

Germline CDR1 is GTSNPN and CDR2 is SVGIG (reference sequence). Germline trimming cut 2 bases from V and 9 bases from J; bases unmatched to any gene: 9. The CDR3 is 15 residues long. Profiling relied on immunoSEQ multiplex PCR, and the TCRdb table lists in-frame clones only, not all of them. This table holds 30,000 or so clones, around 89% found once. This sample's time point: about 13 months of natalizumab therapy. Prior interferon beta treatment was universal, and the PML patients were all female. T1 and T2 blood were collected at 6 and 12 months of natalizumab. V and J are TRBV30 and TRBJ1-6, with 8 bases that match TRBD1. The sample in question was PBMCs, obtained from a patient treated with natalizumab. This receptor was obtained from a human donor with multiple sclerosis. The CDR3 DNA reads as TGTGCCTGGAGTACCCCGGACAGGGACAGTTCACCCCTCCACTTT. Encoded protein: CAWSTPDRDSSPLHF.